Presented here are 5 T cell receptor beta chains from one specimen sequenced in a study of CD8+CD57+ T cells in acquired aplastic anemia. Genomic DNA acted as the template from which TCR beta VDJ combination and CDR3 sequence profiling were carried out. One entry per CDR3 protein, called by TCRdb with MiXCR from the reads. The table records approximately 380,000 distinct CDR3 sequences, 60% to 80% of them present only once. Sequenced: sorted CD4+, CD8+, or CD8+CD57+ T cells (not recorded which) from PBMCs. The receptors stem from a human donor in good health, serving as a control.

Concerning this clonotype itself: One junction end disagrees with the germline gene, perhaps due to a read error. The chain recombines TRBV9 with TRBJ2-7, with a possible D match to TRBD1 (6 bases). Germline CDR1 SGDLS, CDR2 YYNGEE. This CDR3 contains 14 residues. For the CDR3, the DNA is TGTGCCAGCAGCGCCCATCCGGGACACTCCTTCACGAACTTC. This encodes CASSAHPGHSFTNF.

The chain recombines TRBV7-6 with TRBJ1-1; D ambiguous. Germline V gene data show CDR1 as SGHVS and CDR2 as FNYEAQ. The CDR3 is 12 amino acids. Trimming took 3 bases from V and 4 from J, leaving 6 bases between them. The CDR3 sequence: CASSFAGTEAFF. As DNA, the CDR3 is TGTGCCAGCAGCTTCGCAGGCACTGAAGCTTTCTTT. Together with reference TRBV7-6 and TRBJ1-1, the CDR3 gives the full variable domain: GAGVSQSPRYKVTKRGQDVALRCDPISGHVSLYWYRQALGQGPEFLTYFNYEAQQDKSGLPNDRFSAERPEGSISTLTIQRTEQRDSAMYRCASSFAGTEAFFGQGTRLTVV.

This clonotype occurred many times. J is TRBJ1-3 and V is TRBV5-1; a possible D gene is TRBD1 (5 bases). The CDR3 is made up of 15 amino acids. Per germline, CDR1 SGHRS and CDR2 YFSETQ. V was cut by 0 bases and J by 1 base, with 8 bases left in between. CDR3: CASSLAQGSGNTIYF. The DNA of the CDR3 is TGCGCCAGCAGCTTGGCCCAGGGTTCTGGAAACACCATATATTTT.

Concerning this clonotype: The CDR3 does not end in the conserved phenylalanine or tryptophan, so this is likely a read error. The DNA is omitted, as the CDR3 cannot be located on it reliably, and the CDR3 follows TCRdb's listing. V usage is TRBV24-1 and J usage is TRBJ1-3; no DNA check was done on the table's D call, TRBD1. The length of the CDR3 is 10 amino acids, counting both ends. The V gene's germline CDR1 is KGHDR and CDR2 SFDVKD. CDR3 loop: CATSDSGQGT.

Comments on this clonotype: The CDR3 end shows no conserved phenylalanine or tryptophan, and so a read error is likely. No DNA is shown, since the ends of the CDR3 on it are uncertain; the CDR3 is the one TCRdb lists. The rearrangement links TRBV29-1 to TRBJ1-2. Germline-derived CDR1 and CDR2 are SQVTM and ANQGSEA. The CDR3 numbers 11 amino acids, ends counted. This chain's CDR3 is CSVENRGGSTV.